What follows describes a single T cell receptor beta chain. The antigen remains undetermined. The PCR was carried out with 60 Vbeta primers and 13 Jbeta primers. Assay: immunoSEQ multiplex PCR; the TCRdb copy retains only in-frame clones and omits some. The sample lists around 180,000 clones, roughly 87% occurring once. The germline V gene encodes CDR1 MNHEY and CDR2 SVGAGI. The CDR3 sequence is 15 residues long. The ends lost 4 bases at V and 4 bases at J; junction bases unmatched: 7. The entry originates in a study of cytomegalovirus exposure and HLA in healthy donors. Overall study results and limits: Later analysis revealed greater clonal expansion in HLA-associated TCR beta chains than in equally common others. A few V segments could not be told apart, such as TRBV6-2 and TRBV6-3, and were left out. Presence/absence results assume similar sequencing depth per donor, which may not hold. There were several of the most significant clusters that appeared linked to common viral pathogens in a later analysis.

Sequenced sample: PBMCs. The TCR comes from a girl under two years old in good health and CMV-seronegative. The chain carries TRBV6-5 and TRBJ2-7; 10 nucleotides agree with TRBD1. In DNA form, the CDR3 reads TGTGCCAGCAGTTTAATAAGGACAGGGGGATACGAGCAGTACTTC. Translated: CASSLIRTGGYEQYF.